This note documents a single T cell receptor beta chain sequence. Its antigen remains unidentified. The length of the CDR3 is 15 residues. Germline V gives CDR1 MGHRA, CDR2 YSYEKL. V was pared by 3 bases and J by 4 bases, with 7 bases of the junction left unmatched. This specimen comes from a study of shared clonotypes between healthy human individuals. Across the study: Plates per donor: three CD4 naive, three CD4 memory, two CD8 naive, one CD8 memory. Study conclusions and caveats: Clonotype sharing among donors likely depends on sequencing depth. The study found lower generation probabilities in non-shared clonotypes than in those shared by all four donors. Among a few donors, roughly 5% of naive CD4 clonotypes were found in common.

The assay was immunoSEQ multiplex PCR, and TCRdb's table has in-frame clones only and misses some. The data contain hundreds of thousands of clones, approximately 74% of them singletons. The sequence came from a woman in her twenties or thirties in good health. This chain uses TRBV4-1 with TRBJ2-7, with 9 bases identical to TRBD1. The sample comprised memory CD4+ T cells sorted from blood. The sample's subset: CD45RA-negative fraction. The CDR3 sequence is CASSQPGQGRYEQYF. CDR3 in DNA: TGCGCCAGCAGCCAGCCGGGACAGGGACGTTACGAGCAGTACTTC.